Each of the 22 T cell receptor beta chains below was sequenced from the same sample in a study of T cell responses to AZD1222 COVID-19 vaccine. Produced via immunoSEQ multiplex PCR; TCRdb's table is partial and in-frame only. Of 45,000 to 60,000 clones in the sample, 70% to 90% were seen once. This sample comprised peripheral blood, obtained on day 0 of AZD1222 vaccination. The receptors were gathered from an adult in good health.

J is TRBJ2-7 and V is TRBV5-8; 11 nucleotides agree with TRBD1. There are 15 residues in the CDR3. Germline CDR1 is SGHTS and CDR2 is YDEGEE. Trimming removed 4 bases from V and 5 bases from J; junction bases left unmatched: 8. The CDR3 nucleotides read TGTGCCAGCAGCCCTGGGACAGGGGGGATGGACGAGCAGTACTTC. Its translation: CASSPGTGGMDEQYF.

The chain has TRBV7-8 and TRBJ1-5; D call uncertain. Trimming removed 5 bases at V and 0 bases at J, with 17 bases between. The germline V gene encodes CDR1 SGHVS and CDR2 FQNEAQ. The CDR3 contains 17 residues. CDR3 residues: CASSPIGRSHSNQPQHF. CDR3 DNA: TGTGCCAGCAGCCCCATCGGCCGGAGCCATAGCAATCAGCCCCAGCATTTT. Variable domain in full (rest from reference TRBV7-8 and TRBJ1-5): GAGVSQSPRYKVAKRGQDVALRCDPISGHVSLFWYQQALGQGPEFLTYFQNEAQLDKSGLPSDRFFAERPEGSVSTLKIQRTQQEDSAVYLCASSPIGRSHSNQPQHFGDGTRLSIL.

This clone was detected once. This chain uses TRBV19 with TRBJ1-3; no reliable D call. With 3 bases removed from V and 0 bases from J, the gap between germline ends came to 9 bases. The CDR3 spans 15 residues. CDR1 is LNHDA, CDR2 SQIVND, per germline (reference sequence). The CDR3 nucleotides are TGTGCCAGTAGTATCTTTACAGCCTCTGGAAACACCATATATTTT. Translated, it gives CASSIFTASGNTIYF.

The table lists this clone with a few counts. The gene calls are TRBV27 and TRBJ2-7, with 8 bases matching TRBD1. The CDR3 contains 15 residues. Germline assignment: CDR1 MNHEY and CDR2 SMNVEV (reference sequence). Unmatched junction bases numbered 6, after V lost 3 bases and J lost 2 bases. The CDR3 sequence is CASSFSGTGPYEQYF. In nucleotides, the CDR3 is TGTGCCAGCAGTTTTTCCGGGACAGGTCCCTACGAGCAGTACTTC.

The CDR3 nucleotides read TGTGCCAGCAGACTCACACAGGGTCTTTACGAGCAGTACTTC. This gives the protein CASRLTQGLYEQYF. The V and J genes are TRBV2 and TRBJ2-7, with D perhaps TRBD1 (6 bases). This CDR3 has 14 residues. Trimming left V 6 bases short and J 4 bases short, with 16 bases between. Looked up from germline, CDR1 is SNHLY and CDR2 is FYNNEI.

The chain carries TRBV7-2 and TRBJ1-4; D remains unclear. Trimming cost V 3 bases and J 8 bases, with 4 bases left between them. This CDR3 has 11 residues. Germline V lookup: CDR1 SGHTA, CDR2 FQGNSA. This CDR3 is CASSFKEKLFF. DNA for the CDR3: TGTGCCAGCAGCTTTAAGGAAAAACTGTTTTTT.

The rearrangement uses TRBV4-3 and TRBJ2-7; perhaps TRBD1 as D (5 bases). CDR3 length equals 14 residues. V lost 0 bases to trimming and J lost 7 bases, with 13 bases between them. CDR1 is LGHNA and CDR2 is YSLEER in the germline V gene. CDR3 sequence reads: CASSQEIRNREQYF. Here the CDR3 DNA reads TGCGCCAGCAGCCAAGAGATCAGGAACAGGGAGCAGTACTTC.

A few counts support this clone. This chain uses TRBV7-2 with TRBJ1-5, with no clear D. Germline CDR1 reads SGHTA; CDR2 reads FQGNSA. Trimming pared 0 bases from V and 9 bases from J, leaving 15 bases between. The length of the CDR3 is 15 residues. The CDR3 nucleotides are TGTGCCAGCAGCTTAGCGTCCTCCGCCTGGGCGCCCCAGCATTTT. This gives the protein CASSLASSAWAPQHF.

This clone was seen a handful of times. J is TRBJ2-7 and V is TRBV4-2; D might be TRBD2 (5 bases). The germline CDR1 and CDR2 sequences are LGHNA and YNFKEQ. V was shortened by 2 bases and J by 7 bases, with 6 bases between the two germline ends. The CDR3 spans 11 residues. The CDR3 reads CASSQPGEQYF. The CDR3 nucleotides are TGTGCCAGCAGCCAACCGGGGGAGCAGTACTTC.

V usage is TRBV5-6 and J usage is TRBJ2-5; the match to TRBD1 covers 9 bases. The length of the CDR3 is 15 residues. CDR1 and CDR2 (germline): SGHDT, YYEEEE. V was pared by 3 bases and J by 3 bases, with 6 bases of the junction left unmatched. The CDR3 is CASSSSGQGKETQYF. CDR3 DNA: TGTGCCAGCAGCTCATCGGGACAGGGAAAAGAGACCCAGTACTTC. Full variable domain (outside the CDR3, taken from reference TRBV5-6 and TRBJ2-5): DAGVTQSPTHLIKTRGQQVTLRCSPKSGHDTVSWYQQALGQGPQFIFQYYEEEERQRGNFPDRFSGHQFPNYSSELNVNALLLGDSALYLCASSSSGQGKETQYFGPGTRLLVL.

V and J are TRBV3-1 (or the pseudogene TRBV3-2) and TRBJ2-5, with 9 bases matching TRBD2. The germline gives CDR1 LGHDT, CDR2 YNNKEL (reference sequence). V shed 2 bases and J 4 bases; nucleotides not matched to a gene: 8. The CDR3 extends over 16 amino acids. CDR3 DNA: TGTGCCAGCAGCCAATTGCTAGCGGGGAGGGGAGAGACCCAGTACTTC. Translating gives CASSQLLAGRGETQYF.

This chain uses TRBV6-2 or TRBV6-3 with TRBJ2-7; D ambiguous. V lost 2 bases and J 2 bases, leaving 13 bases between the germline ends. This CDR3 is built from 15 residues. CDR1 is MNHEY, CDR2 SVGEGT, per germline. CDR3 sequence reads: CASSYVGQLTYEQYF. In DNA form, the CDR3 reads TGTGCCAGCAGTTACGTTGGGCAGCTTACCTACGAGCAGTACTTC.

The chain recombines TRBV4-1 with TRBJ1-1; tentative D call: TRBD1 (5 bases). Germline V CDR1 and CDR2: MGHRA, YSYEKL. V lost 8 bases and J lost 3, with 16 bases in between. The CDR3 is made up of 14 amino acids. CDR3 sequence (DNA): TGCGCCAGCCGGGGACCCCTCCGGGACACTGAAGCTTTCTTT. Residues: CASRGPLRDTEAFF.

The V gene is TRBV2, the J gene TRBJ1-5; tentative D call: TRBD1 (5 bases). V was shortened by 5 bases and J by 4 bases, with 21 bases between the two germline ends. The germline gives CDR1 SNHLY, CDR2 FYNNEI. CDR3 length: 17 amino acids. Written as DNA, the CDR3 is TGTGCCAGCAGTCCTCCGGGGCGGGTCGACGGTAATCAGCCCCAGCATTTT. It yields the protein CASSPPGRVDGNQPQHF.

V and J are TRBV10-3 and TRBJ2-5; unclear D gene. Per the germline V gene, CDR1 is ENHRY and CDR2 is SYGVKD. This CDR3 spans 13 amino acids. V was pared by 7 bases and J by 1 base, with 10 bases between. DNA of the CDR3: TGTGCCATCACGTCTAACGCCCAAGAGACCCAGTACTTC. This sequence encodes CAITSNAQETQYF.

The genes are TRBV7-2 and TRBJ2-7; 7 nucleotides line up with TRBD1. The CDR3 consists of 15 residues. Germline values: CDR1 SGHTA, CDR2 FQGNSA. V trimming: 2 bases; J trimming: 3 bases; junction bases outside the gene matches: 7. CDR3 DNA sequence: TGTGCCAGCAGCTTAACCGGGACAGAGATCTACGAGCAGTACTTC. Its translation is CASSLTGTEIYEQYF.

The rearrangement links TRBV5-1 to TRBJ1-4; D is perhaps TRBD1 (6 bases). Germline V gives CDR1 SGHRS, CDR2 YFSETQ. The CDR3 totals 15 residues. V was trimmed by 4 bases and J by 4 bases, leaving 14 bases between them. The CDR3 DNA sequence: TGCGCCAGCAGCACACGGGGGACAATTAATGAAAAACTGTTTTTT. Protein sequence: CASSTRGTINEKLFF.

The chain employs TRBV3-1 (or the pseudogene TRBV3-2) and TRBJ1-2, with D unresolved. The CDR3 loop spans 15 amino acids. The V and J ends lost 3 bases and 3 bases respectively, with 14 bases between them. Germline V gene lookup returns CDR1 LGHDT and CDR2 YNNKEL (reference sequence). The CDR3 region has the DNA TGTGCCAGCAGCCATTCAGTCGTCGGATACTATGGCTACACCTTC. Translation gives CASSHSVVGYYGYTF.

In its sample, this clone was seen a few times. This CDR3 reads CASSKTGMRAYEQYF. The CDR3 DNA reads TGTGCCAGCAGCAAAACTGGGATGAGGGCCTACGAGCAGTACTTC. The chain has TRBV6-7 and TRBJ2-7; tentative D call: TRBD2 (5 bases). TRBV6-7 is recorded as an ORF, its role being uncertain. The ends were cut back, 6 bases at V and 2 bases at J, with 17 bases in the middle. CDR3 size: 15 residues.

The CDR3 reads CASSPSGSNQPQHF. The CDR3 region has the DNA TGTGCCAGCAGCCCCTCGGGTTCCAATCAGCCCCAGCATTTT. The J gene is TRBJ1-5, the V gene TRBV7-9; D remains unclear. This CDR3 has 14 residues. Germline V gives CDR1 SEHNR, CDR2 FQNEAQ (reference sequence). The V end lost 5 bases, the J end lost 3 bases, and 11 bases lay between the germline ends.

For the CDR3, the DNA is TGTGCCAGCAGCTTAGAGTCCAACTCTGGAAACACCATATATTTT. Translating gives CASSLESNSGNTIYF. J is TRBJ1-3 and V is TRBV7-9; D not certain. The V gene's germline CDR1 is SEHNR and CDR2 FQNEAQ (reference sequence). V was shortened by 1 base and J by 0 bases, with 7 bases between the two germline ends. The CDR3 length is 15 residues.

The chain carries TRBV12-5 and TRBJ2-1; TRBD2 matches 15 bases. CDR3 length: 21 residues. Germline V gene lookup returns CDR1 LGHNT and CDR2 FRNRAP. V lost 0 bases, J lost 0 bases, and 9 bases stayed unmatched. The CDR3 reads CASGLVILGLAGGNSYNEQFF. The CDR3 region has the DNA TGTGCTAGTGGTTTGGTAATTCTAGGACTAGCGGGGGGGAACTCCTACAATGAGCAGTTCTTC.